The 8 T cell receptor beta chains listed next were all sequenced from one sample in a study of cytomegalovirus exposure and HLA in healthy donors. In the PCR, 60 Vbeta and 13 Jbeta primers were used. The method was immunoSEQ multiplex PCR; TCRdb's version includes in-frame clones alone and lacks a portion of them. The table records approximately 220,000 clones, around 79% of them present only once. The sample consisted of PBMCs. The receptors originated from a girl aged 2 to 10 in good health and CMV-seronegative.

The rearrangement uses TRBV23-1 and TRBJ1-4; possibly TRBD1 for D (5 bases). TRBV23-1 is reported as an ORF; its role is uncertain. The CDR3 runs to 16 residues. Trimming cost V 0 bases and J 4 bases, with 12 bases left between them. The CDR3 bases are TGCGCCAGCAGTCAATCATCAGGGATGGATAATGAAAAACTGTTTTTT. It codes for CASSQSSGMDNEKLFF.

This clone occurred once. The chain combines TRBV9 with TRBJ2-1, with TRBD2 matching over 11 bases. Trimming took 2 bases from V and 4 from J; bases not matched to a gene: 11. This CDR3 is built from 18 residues. In germline, CDR1 is SGDLS, CDR2 YYNGEE. In DNA form, the CDR3 reads TGTGCCAGCAGCGTGCAGGAATCGGGACTAGCGGCTTACAATGAGCAGTTCTTC. This sequence encodes CASSVQESGLAAYNEQFF.

The J gene is TRBJ2-5, the V gene TRBV27; tentatively, D is TRBD1 (6 bases). Per the germline V gene, CDR1 is MNHEY and CDR2 is SMNVEV (reference sequence). The CDR3 runs to 16 residues. Trimming pared 6 bases from V and 1 base from J, leaving 18 bases between. CDR3 coding DNA: TGTGCCAGCAGCCCCAATACGGGACACCTCCAAGAGACCCAGTACTTC. Its translation: CASSPNTGHLQETQYF.

The rearrangement links TRBV27 to TRBJ1-2; D unresolved. This CDR3 is built from 14 residues. Germline V lookup: CDR1 MNHEY, CDR2 SMNVEV (reference sequence). Trimming shortened V by 4 bases and J by 4 bases, and 13 bases separated the two germline ends. The chain's CDR3 is CASSYDAGSYGYTF. The CDR3 nucleotides are TGTGCCAGCAGTTACGATGCAGGAAGCTATGGCTACACCTTC.

This chain links TRBV4-1 with TRBJ1-5, with no clear D. V lost 4 bases to trimming and J lost 5 bases, with 18 bases between them. The length of the CDR3 is 16 residues. Germline values: CDR1 MGHRA, CDR2 YSYEKL. CDR3 residues: CASSPDRGVGDQPQHF. The DNA for the CDR3 is TGCGCCAGCAGCCCAGATCGGGGAGTGGGCGATCAGCCCCAGCATTTT.

J is TRBJ1-5 and V is TRBV9; unclear D gene. The germline gives CDR1 SGDLS, CDR2 YYNGEE. The CDR3 runs to 15 residues. Trimming took 3 bases from V and 9 from J, leaving 19 bases between them. The DNA for the CDR3 is TGTGCCAGCAGCGACCTCCATGGGTCCCGGGGGCCCCAGCATTTT. Protein: CASSDLHGSRGPQHF. Looking up the rest from reference TRBV9 and TRBJ1-5 gives the full variable domain: DSGVTQTPKHLITATGQRVTLRCSPRSGDLSVYWYQQSLDQGLQFLIQYYNGEERAKGNILERFSAQQFPDLHSELNLSSLELGDSALYFCASSDLHGSRGPQHFGDGTRLSIL.

The CDR3 DNA follows: TGTGCCAGTAGTTTACTAGCGGGAGGGAATAATGAGCAGTTCTTC. It encodes CASSLLAGGNNEQFF. The chain combines TRBV19 with TRBJ2-1, with 13 bases matching TRBD2. Trimming removed 5 bases from V and 7 bases from J; junction bases left unmatched: 5. Germline V CDR1 and CDR2: LNHDA, SQIVND (reference sequence). CDR3 length: 15 amino acids.

The DNA for the CDR3 is TGTGCCAGCAGTTATTTCAGAAACTATGGCTACACCTTC. Its translation: CASSYFRNYGYTF. This chain uses TRBV6-1 with TRBJ1-2, with D uncertain. Trimming shortened V by 5 bases and J by 2 bases, and 9 bases separated the two germline ends. There are 13 residues in the CDR3. The V gene's germline CDR1 is MNHNS and CDR2 SASEGT.